There are a few counts of the clone carrying this T cell receptor (beta chain). This entry is derived from a study of blood T cells in healthy people across ages. The use of a sample-barcoded 5' primer and a J-beta primer mix characterized a second PCR of roughly 6 to 11 cycles. TCRdb passed the 5' RACE reads through MiXCR, listing each CDR3 protein once. The data contain approximately 940,000 distinct CDR3 sequences, roughly 50% of them singletons. Isolation recovered at least 7 million PBMCs from every sample. Trimming pared 7 bases from V and 2 bases from J, leaving 8 bases between. Looked up from germline, CDR1 is SNHLY and CDR2 is FYNNEI. CDR3 size: 12 residues.

Source material: blood. This receptor was obtained from a man aged 25-40 years in good health. The chain recombines TRBV2 with TRBJ1-2; tentatively, D is TRBD1 (6 bases). For the CDR3, the DNA is TGTGCCAGCACGGGACAAAACTATGGCTACACCTTC. This codes for CASTGQNYGYTF.